This TCR beta chain was found in a study of blood T cells in healthy people across ages. Points on this clonotype: Its specificity is not known.

Study results and caveats: TCR beta diversity correlated strongly with naive T cell percentage.

CDR3 length: 16 residues. Between the trimmed V and J ends, which lost 4 bases and 0 bases, there was a span of 13 bases. Primers used in a second PCR of roughly 7 to 11 cycles were a sample-barcoded 5' primer and a J-beta primer mix. MiXCR was run by TCRdb on the 5' RACE reads, yielding one entry per CDR3 protein. The sample has approximately 780,000 distinct CDR3 sequences, 25% to 30% seen once; the top ten hold roughly 3.1%. Another study also made use of these data, one on T cells of mothers and their children. According to that study: For each mother, over 8 million TCR beta CDR3 reads were obtained, and for each child, a few million. With unrelated pairs as the comparison, related mother-child pairs had a slightly higher overlap that was not significant.

Sequencing used blood. This chain uses TRBV12-3 or TRBV12-4 with TRBJ1-3; D perhaps matches TRBD1 (5 bases). The sequence was obtained from a boy younger than 18 in good health. This CDR3 is CASSSTGTVSGNTIYF. DNA for the CDR3: TGTGCCAGCAGTTCAACTGGGACGGTCTCTGGAAACACCATATATTTT.